Detailed here is one T cell receptor beta chain. No cognate antigen has been identified for it. No much larger clonotype is one base removed from it; base qualities were not supplied. This record comes from a study of shared clonotypes between healthy human individuals (dated by TCRdb to 2020 to 2022). Some background on the complete study: A few men and a couple of women, aged 18 to 49 years, made up the cohort. Each donor's leukapheresis produced roughly between about 0.9 and 9.5 billion PBMCs. To estimate repertoire size and how much clonotypes are shared between individuals, the study performed deep sequencing of blood TCR repertoires from a few healthy adults. For each donor, three plates each were used for CD4 naive and CD4 memory, two plates were used for CD8 naive, and one plate was used for CD8 memory. Libraries were prepared and TCR repertoires were sequenced by different laboratories using diverse techniques, in order to increase sequencing depth and limit assay-specific biases. The research as a whole found: Higher generation probabilities were observed for clonotypes shared by all four sorted-subset donors than for non-shared clonotypes. The small number of donors limited the genetic and exposure-history diversity represented. Only blood was sampled, and tissue TCR repertoires likely differ from those in blood. Even with the large sequencing depth, rarefaction of the sorted-subset datasets indicated that sequencing was incomplete. Naive subsets generally had larger estimated clonotype richness than memory subsets did. About 5% of naive CD4, 3.5% of naive CD8, 2.3% of memory CD4, and 0.4% of memory CD8 clonotypes were shared across several donors. Pairwise subsampling led to the expectation that sequencing depth would affect the degree of clonotype sharing among donors.

According to the germline V gene (reference sequence), CDR1 reads MNHEY and CDR2 reads SMNVEV. The CDR3 measures 14 amino acids from cysteine to phenylalanine. This entry keeps only the CDR3 DNA: 42 bases, framed from base 1. The germline V end is reduced by 5 bases and the J end by 8 bases; junction bases left unmatched: 12. TCR CDR3 regions were amplified from genomic DNA by multiplex PCR using the deep immunoSEQ assay. Extracted genomic DNA from each cell subset was distributed evenly across all wells of several immunoSEQ 96-well plates, and each plate was treated as a replicate. For sorted subsets, approximately 210 ng of genomic DNA, equivalent to roughly 30,000 T cell genomes, went into each replicate PCR. The purified libraries were quantified using a Qubit 3.0 fluorometer, sized with a Bioanalyzer 2100, and then quantified again using the KAPA Library Quantification kit. A separate single-read 150-cycle Illumina NextSeq 550 flow cell was used to sequence each immunoSEQ 96-well plate. In the source study's methods: The immunoSEQ output contained only junctional sequences without quality scores, so filtering could not match that applied to full-length reads. Sequences were annotated with PyIR, a Python wrapper for IgBLAST v1.9, using IMGT germline references to assign V/J genes and CDR3. Reads were filtered out if the reads had weak V/J assignments (E-value above 1e-6), no CDR3, stop codons, out-of-frame junctions, or ambiguous translated residues. V3J clonotypes were defined as sequences sharing an identical inferred V gene, J gene, and CDR3 amino acid sequence. The percentage overlap between two repertoires was calculated by dividing the number of shared unique clonotypes by the size of the smaller repertoire. Richness of each repertoire was evaluated using RTK rarefaction, the Chao1 estimator, and Recon v2.1 estimates of unobserved clonotypes. Generation probabilities for all TCRbeta clonotypes obtained by the gDNA method from a handful of donors were computed using OLGA. The table was pulled from immuneACCESS by TCRdb, which kept in-frame rearrangements only. Such tables lose some clones; where checked, under half of the loss comes from unresolved V genes, and the rest has no known cause. The V and J calls and clone size are taken from that table; D and trimming were inferred from the DNA. The sample records around 1.1 million clones, 75% to 80% of which are singletons. Of the sample, 0.5% to 0.65% is held by the ten largest clones.

Donors were healthy HIV-negative adults with no recently reported acute infections or vaccinations. Every donor was a Caucasian adult residing in Nashville, Tennessee, USA. Magnetic negative selection was used to enrich CD4+ T cells, after which naive cells were positively selected on CD45RA and the negative fraction became the memory subset. Blood was obtained by leukapheresis, after which PBMCs were separated by Ficoll-Histopaque density gradient centrifugation and cryopreserved in liquid nitrogen vapor phase. Purity and quantity of every magnetically sorted T cell population were checked by analytical flow cytometry. From each sorted fraction, genomic DNA was isolated and quantified by UV absorbance on a Nanodrop 2000c.

This receptor chain uses TRBV27 and TRBJ2-7, with 7 middle bases fitting TRBD1. This TCR was sampled from a man aged 18 to 30 in good health. Some clones in this sample may be carry-over from other donors' samples. The sequenced sample was memory CD4+ T cells from PBMCs. This sample's cell subset or site label indicates: CD45RA-negative fraction. CDR3 protein: CASSARDSYTKQYF. The DNA sequence is as follows: TGTGCCAGCAGTGCCCGGGACAGCTACACGAAGCAGTACTTC.